This TCR beta chain appears in the sequencing data of a study of monozygotic twins with inflammatory bowel disease. TCRdb reworked the 5' RACE reads into one entry per CDR3 protein, no DNA. This sample's table reports more than 300,000 distinct CDR3 sequences. The CDR3 contains 13 residues. CDR1 and CDR2 (germline): LNHDA, SQIVND (reference sequence). The chain is built from TRBV19 and TRBJ1-2; TCRdb's D gene call, TRBD1, goes unchecked for lack of DNA. The receptor was derived from a human donor with ulcerative colitis or Crohn's disease, or a healthy co-twin of an affected twin (not recorded which). The sequencing input was blood. The CDR3 loop reads CASKDRAHYGYTF.